One sample yielded the 5 T cell receptor beta chains listed below, sequenced in a study of T cell changes during pregnancy in multiple sclerosis. Measured with immunoSEQ multiplex PCR; TCRdb has only the in-frame clones, and not every one. The sample lists 55,000 or so clones, about nine tenths seen once, with over 0.45% in the top ten. The source was CD4+ T cells from peripheral blood mononuclear cells, collected in the first trimester of pregnancy. The origin of the receptors is a female donor with multiple sclerosis, enrolled in a pregnancy study.

The J gene is TRBJ2-1, the V gene TRBV5-1; 11 bases match TRBD2. Per germline, CDR1 SGHRS and CDR2 YFSETQ. V lost 4 bases and J lost 7; bases outside the gene matches: 13. This CDR3 spans 17 amino acids. CDR3 in DNA: TGCGCCAGCAGCAATAGCGGGAGGGCCAATATGATTAATGAGCAGTTCTTC. It encodes CASSNSGRANMINEQFF.

V usage is TRBV5-1 and J usage is TRBJ2-2; D is perhaps TRBD2 (6 bases). Trimming took off 4 bases at V and 4 bases at J, with 14 bases between the two ends. There are 15 residues in the CDR3. Germline V CDR1 and CDR2: SGHRS, YFSETQ. The CDR3 DNA reads TGCGCCAGCAGCCGTTTGGAGGAGGGCACCGGGGAGCTGTTTTTT. It yields the protein CASSRLEEGTGELFF.

Sample share makes this clone medium-sized (0.01 to 0.1%). This chain links TRBV7-9 with TRBJ1-2, with a possible D match to TRBD1 (5 bases). V dropped 7 bases and J dropped 6 bases, with 18 bases sitting between them. The germline V gene encodes CDR1 SEHNR and CDR2 FQNEAQ (reference sequence). The CDR3 is made up of 14 amino acids. CDR3 residues: CASTKSGEDHGYTF. CDR3 coding DNA: TGTGCCAGCACCAAATCGGGGGAAGACCATGGCTACACCTTC. Based on the CDR3 plus reference TRBV7-9 and TRBJ1-2, the full variable domain is DTGVSQNPRHKITKRGQNVTFRCDPISEHNRLYWYRQTLGQGPEFLTYFQNEAQLEKSRLLSDRFSAERPKGSFSTLEIQRTEQGDSAMYLCASTKSGEDHGYTFGSGTRLTVV.

The gene calls are TRBV18 and TRBJ1-6; D ambiguous. The V gene's germline CDR1 is KGHSH and CDR2 LQKENI. This CDR3 contains 15 residues. V lost 0 bases, J lost 9 bases, and 12 bases lay in between. CDR3 in amino acids: CASSPPGKRGSPLHF. CDR3 in DNA: TGTGCCAGCTCACCACCGGGTAAACGCGGTTCACCCCTCCACTTT. Full variable domain (rest looked up from reference TRBV18 and TRBJ1-6): NAGVMQNPRHLVRRRGQEARLRCSPMKGHSHVYWYRQLPEEGLKFMVYLQKENIIDESGMPKERFSAEFPKEGPSILRIQQVVRGDSAAYFCASSPPGKRGSPLHFGNGTRLTVT.

This clone was detected only a few times. V and J are TRBV10-3 and TRBJ1-1; TRBD1 matches 8 bases. The V gene's germline CDR1 is ENHRY and CDR2 SYGVKD. The CDR3 loop spans 15 amino acids. Trimming removed 6 bases from V and 5 bases from J; junction bases left unmatched: 11. In DNA form, the CDR3 reads TGTGCCATCAGCGCCAACGACAGGGGTGGGACTGAAGCTTTCTTT. It yields the protein CAISANDRGGTEAFF.